Below are 12 T cell receptor beta chains sequenced from a single sample in a study of regulatory T cells in long-lasting Graves disease. Sequencing libraries for TCR beta were prepared with iRepertoire HTBI primers and Arm-PCR of CDR3 regions. TCRdb analysed the multiplex PCR reads with MiXCR anew, one entry per CDR3 protein. The table shows 310,000 or so distinct CDR3 sequences, with roughly a fifth occurring only once. The time point here: persistent/refractory GD, antithyroid drugs over 5 years with positive TRAb. From RNA extracted from PBMCs, the TCR library was made. The input for sequencing was peripheral blood mononuclear cells (PBMCs), taken when the disease was refractory, from a patient treated with antithyroid drugs. These TCRs come from a female donor with Graves disease.

This clonotype was observed a few times. CDR3 protein: CASSRNHLGQKQETQYF. CDR3 sequence (DNA): TGTGCCAGCAGCCGGAACCACCTGGGACAAAAACAAGAGACCCAGTACTTC. This chain uses TRBV7-9 with TRBJ2-5; a possible D gene is TRBD1 (6 bases). The CDR3 covers 17 residues. Between the trimmed V and J ends, which lost 5 bases and 2 bases, there was a span of 21 bases. Per the germline V gene, CDR1 is SEHNR and CDR2 is FQNEAQ (reference sequence).

This clonotype has ten or more counts. This chain connects TRBV29-1 to TRBJ1-4; D gene unclear. This CDR3 comprises 13 residues. Deletions cut 6 bases from V and 5 bases from J, with 13 bases between. Per germline, CDR1 SQVTM and CDR2 ANQGSEA. This CDR3 reads CSVAESRNEKLFF. For the CDR3, the DNA is TGCAGCGTGGCCGAATCAAGGAATGAAAAACTGTTTTTT.

The chain links TRBV14 to TRBJ1-1; weak D call: TRBD1 (5 bases). CDR1 and CDR2 from the germline V gene are SGHDN and FVKESK. Trimming removed 0 bases at V and 1 base at J, with 21 bases between. This CDR3 comprises 19 residues. The DNA of the CDR3 is TGTGCCAGCAGCCAAGATAGGCGTGGAACCGGGACGGGGAACACTGAAGCTTTCTTT. It encodes CASSQDRRGTGTGNTEAFF.

This clonotype was counted ten times or more. This sequence joins TRBV20-1 and TRBJ1-2, with D perhaps matching TRBD1 (6 bases). CDR1 and CDR2 (germline): DFQATT, SNEGSKA (reference sequence). The germline V and J ends were trimmed by 5 bases and 3 bases, with 10 bases remaining between them. The CDR3 loop spans 12 amino acids. CDR3 DNA: TGCAGTGCTTCCAGGGGAGACTATGGCTACACCTTC. As protein: CSASRGDYGYTF.

In this sample, this clonotype turned up many times. CDR3 residues: CASSPTLQGSYGYTF. As DNA, the CDR3 is TGTGCCAGCAGTCCAACTCTTCAGGGGAGCTATGGCTACACCTTC. V and J are TRBV3-1 and TRBJ1-2, with D possibly being TRBD1 (6 bases). Between the trimmed V and J ends, which lost 6 bases and 4 bases, there was a span of 18 bases. The CDR3 sequence is 15 residues long. Looked up from germline, CDR1 is LGHDT and CDR2 is YNNKEL (reference sequence).

The rearrangement uses TRBV19 and TRBJ1-5; maybe TRBD1 (5 bases). Germline CDR1 is LNHDA and CDR2 is SQIVND (reference sequence). The CDR3 spans 15 residues. The V gene lost 6 bases and the J gene lost 7 bases, with 19 bases spanning the gap. DNA for the CDR3: TGTGCCAGTAGCCCTGGTCGTGGGGGAGGGCAGCCCCAGCATTTT. The encoded protein is CASSPGRGGGQPQHF.

This clonotype was seen a handful of times. This chain connects TRBV5-1 to TRBJ2-7; 8 bases are shared with TRBD2. Germline CDR1 SGHRS, CDR2 YFSETQ. Trimming cost V 2 bases and J 2 bases; bases outside gene matches: 18. This CDR3 region has 19 residues. This chain's CDR3 is CASSFMTRAGAVEPYEQYF. CDR3 DNA: TGCGCCAGCAGCTTTATGACTCGAGCGGGGGCTGTCGAACCCTACGAGCAGTACTTC.

V and J are TRBV9 and TRBJ2-2; no firm D call. This CDR3 spans 13 amino acids. V lost 0 bases to trimming and J lost 7 bases, with 7 bases between them. Germline V gives CDR1 SGDLS, CDR2 YYNGEE. Here the CDR3 DNA reads TGTGCCAGCAGCGTAGTTAGTGGCGGGGAGCTGTTTTTT. Protein product: CASSVVSGGELFF.

This clonotype was recorded at least ten times. The chain combines TRBV12-3 or TRBV12-4 with TRBJ1-1, with D maybe TRBD1 (5 bases). V lost 1 base, J lost 3 bases, and 9 bases lay in between. This CDR3 comprises 14 residues. The CDR3 coding sequence is TGTGCCAGCAGTTTAGTCGGGGGTTACACTGAAGCTTTCTTT. Its translation is CASSLVGGYTEAFF.

The chain combines TRBV3-1 with TRBJ2-3, with 10 bases aligning to TRBD2. The CDR3 is 15 residues long. The germline CDR1 and CDR2 sequences are LGHDT and YNNKEL (reference sequence). V shed 3 bases and J 2 bases; nucleotides not matched to a gene: 2. CDR3 loop: CASSQSGRATDTQYF. The CDR3 bases are TGTGCCAGCAGCCAGAGCGGGAGGGCCACAGATACGCAGTATTTT.

This clonotype was recorded many times. The V gene is TRBV7-2, the J gene TRBJ2-6; a weak D match, TRBD2 (5 bases). CDR3 length: 18 amino acids. V was pared by 2 bases and J by 0 bases, with 14 bases between. Germline CDR1 is SGHTA and CDR2 is FQGNSA. The CDR3 sequence is CASSLMGSGSSGANVLTF. The DNA for the CDR3 is TGTGCCAGCAGCTTAATGGGGTCGGGGAGCTCTGGGGCCAACGTCCTGACTTTC. Using reference TRBV7-2 and TRBJ2-6 for the parts outside the CDR3, the full variable domain is GAGVSQSPSNKVTEKGKDVELRCDPISGHTALYWYRQSLGQGLEFLIYFQGNSAPDKSGLPSDRFSAERTGGSVSTLTIQRTQQEDSAVYLCASSLMGSGSSGANVLTFGAGSRLTVL.

This clonotype came up a few times. The chain carries TRBV4-3 and TRBJ2-5; 14 bases are shared with TRBD2. Germline trimming cut 1 base from V and 3 bases from J; bases unmatched to any gene: 7. The CDR3 loop spans 18 amino acids. Germline assignment: CDR1 LGHNA and CDR2 YSLEER. As DNA, the CDR3 is TGCGCCAGCAGCCAAGTTAGGGGGGGACTAGCGGGGGAAGAGACCCAGTACTTC. This encodes CASSQVRGGLAGEETQYF.